The 13 T cell receptor beta chains given below trace back to one sample, sequenced in a study of T cells in Graves' hyperthyroidism and ophthalmopathy. Authors of the study amplified TCR beta CDR3 regions from RNA transcripts. The study used the HTBI primer set for a first-round RT-PCR of the TCR CDR3. MiXCR, run by TCRdb on the multiplex PCR reads, gives a single entry per CDR3 protein. The repertoire consists of 300,000 to 500,000 distinct CDR3 sequences, with about 14% occurring once and the leading ten covering 28%. Material: blood. These receptors came from a man in his fifties with Graves' ophthalmopathy.

With respect to this clonotype: This may stem from a read error, because a much larger clone lies one nucleotide away. The chain is built from TRBV29-1 and TRBJ1-1; no clear D gene. There are 13 residues in the CDR3. V dropped 3 bases and J dropped 0 bases, with 8 bases sitting between them. Germline loops: CDR1 SQVTM, CDR2 ANQGSEA. The CDR3 region is CSVETRMNTEAFF. The CDR3 coding sequence is TGCAGCGTTGAGACCAGAATGAACACTGAAGCTTTCTTT.

Turning to this clonotype: Being one base from a much bigger clone, this may be a read error. This chain links TRBV19 with TRBJ2-1; TRBD2 agrees at 7 bases. Germline lookup yields CDR1 LNHDA and CDR2 SQIVND (reference sequence). The CDR3 is 16 amino acids. The CDR3 DNA is TGTACCAGTAGTATGCCCCCAGTCGGGAGGAGGAATGAGCAGTTCTTC. It encodes CTSSMPPVGRRNEQFF.

This chain joins TRBV27 and TRBJ1-3; D perhaps matches TRBD1 (5 bases). V was cut by 8 bases and J by 2 bases, with 10 bases left in between. The CDR3 loop spans 13 amino acids. CDR1 and CDR2 from the germline V gene are MNHEY and SMNVEV (reference sequence). The CDR3 is CASSAGTGNTIYF. In DNA form, the CDR3 reads TGTGCCAGCTCCGCAGGGACTGGAAACACCATATATTTT.

This sequence joins TRBV11-2 and TRBJ2-3; 8 nucleotides match TRBD1. Germline values: CDR1 SGHAT, CDR2 FQNNGV. The CDR3 is 12 residues long. V lost 5 bases, J lost 9 bases, and 4 bases stayed unmatched. CDR3 protein: CASSPDRGTQYF. DNA for the CDR3: TGTGCCAGCAGCCCTGACAGGGGAACGCAGTATTTT.

J is TRBJ1-1 and V is TRBV5-1; D gene unclear. The CDR3 consists of 12 residues. Germline V gene lookup returns CDR1 SGHRS and CDR2 YFSETQ. V dropped 4 bases and J dropped 7 bases, with 11 bases sitting between them. The CDR3, as DNA: TGCGCCAGCAGCCCCGAAAGAGGTGAAGCTTTCTTT. This gives the protein CASSPERGEAFF.

This clonotype was recorded at least ten times. V usage is TRBV27 and J usage is TRBJ2-2, with 10 positions matching TRBD2. Germline CDR1 and CDR2: MNHEY and SMNVEV (reference sequence). The CDR3 length is 17 residues. Unmatched junction bases numbered 9, after V lost 5 bases and J lost 3 bases. CDR3 residues: CASSRPDGLADTGELFF. The CDR3 coding sequence is TGTGCCAGCAGTCGACCCGATGGACTAGCGGACACCGGGGAGCTGTTTTTT.

The chain links TRBV6-2 or TRBV6-3 to TRBJ1-1, with a possible D match to TRBD1 (5 bases). CDR3 size: 16 residues. The germline V gene has CDR1 MNHEY and CDR2 SVGEGT. V lost 0 bases and J lost 0, with 11 bases in between. CDR3 DNA sequence: TGTGCCAGCAGTTACTCACCACAGGAAATGAACACTGAAGCTTTCTTT. Protein sequence: CASSYSPQEMNTEAFF.

This chain uses TRBV20-1 with TRBJ1-2; 7 nucleotides line up with TRBD1. With V trimmed by 1 base and J by 4 bases, 12 bases remained unmatched. The germline V gene has CDR1 DFQATT and CDR2 SNEGSKA (reference sequence). The CDR3 consists of 16 residues. The CDR3 spells CSARAVQGGALYGYTF. The CDR3 DNA reads as TGCAGTGCTAGAGCTGTTCAGGGGGGGGCGCTCTATGGCTACACCTTC.

This chain links TRBV7-3 with TRBJ1-6; tentative D call: TRBD1 (5 bases). V dropped 2 bases and J dropped 10 bases, with 12 bases sitting between them. Germline values: CDR1 SGHTA, CDR2 FQGTGA. The CDR3 has 14 amino acids. CDR3 sequence (DNA): TGTGCCAGCAGCTTACAGGGTCGTGGATCACCCCTCCACTTT. It is translated as CASSLQGRGSPLHF.

This clonotype has just a few counts. The chain has TRBV9 and TRBJ2-3; either TRBD1 or TRBD2 may supply D (5 bases each). The CDR3 loop spans 16 amino acids. V was cut by 2 bases and J by 8 bases, with 21 bases left in between. Germline V gene data show CDR1 as SGDLS and CDR2 as YYNGEE. The CDR3 DNA reads as TGTGCCAGCAGCGTCCAACCCCGGGAATTAAGGGGTACGCAGTATTTT. Translation: CASSVQPRELRGTQYF.

A few counts support this clonotype. CDR3 in amino acids: CASNEQGVDTEAFF. The CDR3 DNA reads as TGCGCCAGCAACGAACAGGGAGTTGACACTGAAGCTTTCTTT. The chain couples TRBV5-1 to TRBJ1-1; D possibly corresponds to TRBD1 (6 bases). The CDR3 is 14 residues long. With 6 bases removed from V and 3 bases from J, the gap between germline ends came to 15 bases. The germline CDR1 and CDR2 sequences are SGHRS and YFSETQ.

Ten or more counts support this clonotype. V gene TRBV2 combines with J gene TRBJ2-7; D is possibly TRBD1 or TRBD2 (5 bases each). Germline lookup yields CDR1 SNHLY and CDR2 FYNNEI. Trimming removed 7 bases at V and 2 bases at J, with 12 bases between. The CDR3 extends over 13 amino acids. CDR3 coding DNA: TGTGCCAGCACCCGGGACGGCGCCTACGAGCAGTACTTC. Its translation is CASTRDGAYEQYF.

This clonotype was counted at least ten times. This chain connects TRBV20-1 to TRBJ2-1; a possible D gene is TRBD2 (6 bases). The CDR3 is 15 amino acids. V dropped 0 bases and J dropped 9 bases, with 18 bases sitting between them. Germline CDR1 and CDR2: DFQATT and SNEGSKA (reference sequence). The CDR3 is CSARDRGNHLGEQFF. The CDR3 nucleotides are TGCAGTGCTAGAGATCGCGGGAACCACCTAGGTGAGCAGTTCTTC.